This T cell receptor (beta chain) was identified during a study of a mutant IDH1 vaccine in newly diagnosed glioma. Across the whole study: Vaccines were first given 4-6 weeks after radiotherapy alone, or with temozolomide cycles. Treated patients, averaging about 40 years, were approximately 60% male and about 40% female.

The protocol was immunoSEQ multiplex PCR, while the TCRdb copy is restricted to in-frame clones and leaves out a portion. The table has roughly 60,000 clones, about 84% seen once. The sample holds one count of this clone. Its antigen is as yet unknown. As to time point: week 11, during vaccination. Doses comprised 300 ug of mutant IDH1 20-mer peptide each, plus topical imiquimod. CDR3 size: 15 residues. Germline V lookup: CDR1 SGHAT, CDR2 FQNNGV. The junction had 14 bases not matched to a gene; V was cut back by 6 bases and J by 6 bases. The genes are TRBV11-2 and TRBJ2-7; TRBD1 matches at 7 bases. Here the sequenced sample was PBMCs, taken from a glioma patient whose treatment included an IDH1 peptide vaccine. This receptor was identified in a man in his thirties or forties with glioma. The CDR3, as DNA: TGTGCCAGCAGGGCCGTACGACAGGGATCTGTCGAGCAGTACTTC. This translates into CASRAVRQGSVEQYF.